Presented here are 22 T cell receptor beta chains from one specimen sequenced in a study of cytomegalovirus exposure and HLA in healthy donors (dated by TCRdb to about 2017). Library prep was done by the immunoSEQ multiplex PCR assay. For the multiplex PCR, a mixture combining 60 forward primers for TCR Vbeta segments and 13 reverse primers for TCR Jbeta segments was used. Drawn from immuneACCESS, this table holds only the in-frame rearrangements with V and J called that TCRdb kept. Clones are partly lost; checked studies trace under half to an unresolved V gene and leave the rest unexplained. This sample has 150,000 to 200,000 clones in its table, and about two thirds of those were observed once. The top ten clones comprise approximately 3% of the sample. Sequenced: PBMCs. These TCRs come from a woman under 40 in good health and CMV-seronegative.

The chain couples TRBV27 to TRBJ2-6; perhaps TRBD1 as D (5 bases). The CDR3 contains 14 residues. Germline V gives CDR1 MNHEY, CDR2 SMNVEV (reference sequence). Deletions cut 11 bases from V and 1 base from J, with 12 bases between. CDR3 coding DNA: TGTGCCTCCACGGCAGGGTCTGGGGCCAACGTCCTGACTTTC. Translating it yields CASTAGSGANVLTF.

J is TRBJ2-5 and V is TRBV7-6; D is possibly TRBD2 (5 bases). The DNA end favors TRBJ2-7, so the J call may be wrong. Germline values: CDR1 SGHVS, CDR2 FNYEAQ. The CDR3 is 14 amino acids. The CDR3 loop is CASSLVSGTYEQYF. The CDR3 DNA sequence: TGTGCCAGCAGCTTAGTAAGCGGCACCTACGAGCAGTACTTC.

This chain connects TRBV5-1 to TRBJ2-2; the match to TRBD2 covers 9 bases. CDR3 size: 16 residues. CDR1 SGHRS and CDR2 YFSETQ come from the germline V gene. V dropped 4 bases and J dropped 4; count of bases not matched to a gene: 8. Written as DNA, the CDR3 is TGCGCCAGCAGCCCAGCGGGAGGAGAAGTCACCGGGGAGCTGTTTTTT. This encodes CASSPAGGEVTGELFF.

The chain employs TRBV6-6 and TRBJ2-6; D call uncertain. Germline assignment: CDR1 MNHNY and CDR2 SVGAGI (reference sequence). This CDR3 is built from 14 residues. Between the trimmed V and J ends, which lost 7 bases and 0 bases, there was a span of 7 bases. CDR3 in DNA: TGTGCCAGCAAACAAAGCTCTGGGGCCAACGTCCTGACTTTC. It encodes CASKQSSGANVLTF.

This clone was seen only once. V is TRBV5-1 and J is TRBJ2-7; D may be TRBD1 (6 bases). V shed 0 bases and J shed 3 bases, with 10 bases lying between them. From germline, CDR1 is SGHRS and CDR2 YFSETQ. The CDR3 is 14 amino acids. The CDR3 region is CASSLDRVYYEQYF. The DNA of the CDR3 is TGCGCCAGCAGCTTGGACAGGGTGTACTACGAGCAGTACTTC. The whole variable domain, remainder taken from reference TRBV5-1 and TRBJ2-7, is KAGVTQTPRYLIKTRGQQVTLSCSPISGHRSVSWYQQTPGQGLQFLFEYFSETQRNKGNFPGRFSGRQFSNSRSEMNVSTLELGDSALYLCASSLDRVYYEQYFGPGTRLTVT.

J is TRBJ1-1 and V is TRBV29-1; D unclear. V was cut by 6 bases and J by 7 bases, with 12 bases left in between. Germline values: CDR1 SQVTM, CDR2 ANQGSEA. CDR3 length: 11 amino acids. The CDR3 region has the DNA TGCAGCGTCTTGCGCAGGCTTGAAGCTTTCTTT. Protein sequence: CSVLRRLEAFF. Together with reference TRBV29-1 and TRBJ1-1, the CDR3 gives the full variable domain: SAVISQKPSRDICQRGTSLTIQCQVDSQVTMMFWYRQQPGQSLTLIATANQGSEATYESGFVIDKFPISRPNLTFSTLTVSNMSPEDSSIYLCSVLRRLEAFFGQGTRLTVV.

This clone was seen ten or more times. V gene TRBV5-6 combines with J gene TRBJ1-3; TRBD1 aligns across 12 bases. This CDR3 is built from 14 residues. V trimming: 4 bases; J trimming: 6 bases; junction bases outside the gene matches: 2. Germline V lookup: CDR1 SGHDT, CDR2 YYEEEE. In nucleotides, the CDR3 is TGTGCCAGCAGCCCGGGACAGGGGGCAAACACCATATATTTT. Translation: CASSPGQGANTIYF.

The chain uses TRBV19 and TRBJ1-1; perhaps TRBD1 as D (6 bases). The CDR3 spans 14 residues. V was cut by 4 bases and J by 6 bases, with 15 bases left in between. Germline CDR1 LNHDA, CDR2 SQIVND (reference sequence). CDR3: CASSKQGGPPEAFF. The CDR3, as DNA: TGTGCCAGTAGTAAACAGGGTGGACCCCCTGAAGCTTTCTTT.

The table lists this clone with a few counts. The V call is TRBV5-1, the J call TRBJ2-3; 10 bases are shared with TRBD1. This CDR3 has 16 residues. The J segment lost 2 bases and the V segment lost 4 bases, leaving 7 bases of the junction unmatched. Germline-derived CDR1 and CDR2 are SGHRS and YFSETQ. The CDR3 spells CASSPGQGFSTDTQYF. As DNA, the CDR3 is TGCGCCAGCAGCCCGGGACAGGGGTTCTCCACAGATACGCAGTATTTT.

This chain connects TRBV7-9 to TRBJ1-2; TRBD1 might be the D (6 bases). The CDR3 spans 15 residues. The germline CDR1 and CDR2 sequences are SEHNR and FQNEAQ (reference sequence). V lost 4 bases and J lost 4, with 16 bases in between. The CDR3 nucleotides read TGTGCCAGCAGCTACCGGACAGATTGGAGCTATGGCTACACCTTC. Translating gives CASSYRTDWSYGYTF.

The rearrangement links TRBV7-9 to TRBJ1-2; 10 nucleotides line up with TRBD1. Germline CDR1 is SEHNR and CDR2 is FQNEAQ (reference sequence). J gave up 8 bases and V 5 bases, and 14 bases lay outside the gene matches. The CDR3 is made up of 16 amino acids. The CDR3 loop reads CASSHDFSGDRGGYTF. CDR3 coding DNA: TGTGCCAGCAGCCATGATTTTTCCGGGGACAGGGGAGGCTACACCTTC.

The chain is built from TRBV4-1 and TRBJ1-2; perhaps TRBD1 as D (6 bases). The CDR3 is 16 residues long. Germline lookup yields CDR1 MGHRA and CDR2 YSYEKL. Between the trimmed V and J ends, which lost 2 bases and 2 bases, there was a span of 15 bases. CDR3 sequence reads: CASSQLPRTANYGYTF. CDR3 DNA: TGCGCCAGCAGCCAACTCCCCCGGACAGCCAACTATGGCTACACCTTC.

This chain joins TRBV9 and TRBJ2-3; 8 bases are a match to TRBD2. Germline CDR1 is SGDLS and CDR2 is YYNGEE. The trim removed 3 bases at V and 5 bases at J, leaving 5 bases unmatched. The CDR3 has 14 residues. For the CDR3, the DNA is TGTGCCAGCAGCGGCGGGAGGTCAATAGATACGCAGTATTTT. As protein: CASSGGRSIDTQYF.

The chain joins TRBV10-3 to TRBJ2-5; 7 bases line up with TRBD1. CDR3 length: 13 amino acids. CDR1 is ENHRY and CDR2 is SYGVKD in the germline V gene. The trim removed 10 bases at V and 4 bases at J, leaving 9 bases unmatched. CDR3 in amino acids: CATYRGGLETQYF. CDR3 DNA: TGTGCCACCTACAGGGGTGGGTTAGAGACCCAGTACTTC.

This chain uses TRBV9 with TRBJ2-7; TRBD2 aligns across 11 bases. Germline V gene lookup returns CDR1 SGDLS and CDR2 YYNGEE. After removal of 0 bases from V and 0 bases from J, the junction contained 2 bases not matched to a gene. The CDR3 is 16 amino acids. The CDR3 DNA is TGTGCCAGCAGCGTAGATGGGACTAGCGGCTCCTACGAGCAGTACTTC. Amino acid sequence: CASSVDGTSGSYEQYF.

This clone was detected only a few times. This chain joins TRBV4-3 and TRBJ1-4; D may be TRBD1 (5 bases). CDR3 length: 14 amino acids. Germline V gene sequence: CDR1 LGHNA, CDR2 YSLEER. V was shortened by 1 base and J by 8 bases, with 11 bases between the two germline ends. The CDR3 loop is CASSQGGDFEKLFF. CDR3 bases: TGCGCCAGCAGCCAAGGGGGGGACTTCGAAAAACTGTTTTTT.

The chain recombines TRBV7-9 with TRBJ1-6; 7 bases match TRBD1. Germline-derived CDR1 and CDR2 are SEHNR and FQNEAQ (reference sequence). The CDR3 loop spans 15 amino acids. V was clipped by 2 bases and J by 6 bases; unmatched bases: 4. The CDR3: CASSLRTGLNSPLHF. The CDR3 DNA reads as TGTGCCAGCAGCTTAAGGACAGGCCTTAATTCACCCCTCCACTTT.

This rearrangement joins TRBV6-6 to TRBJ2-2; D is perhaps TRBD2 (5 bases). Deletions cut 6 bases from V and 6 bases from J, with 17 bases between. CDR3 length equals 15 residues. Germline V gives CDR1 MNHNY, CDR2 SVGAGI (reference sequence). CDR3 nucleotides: TGTGCCAGCAGCAACAAGGTCCTCGGGGCCGGGGAGCTGTTTTTT. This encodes CASSNKVLGAGELFF.

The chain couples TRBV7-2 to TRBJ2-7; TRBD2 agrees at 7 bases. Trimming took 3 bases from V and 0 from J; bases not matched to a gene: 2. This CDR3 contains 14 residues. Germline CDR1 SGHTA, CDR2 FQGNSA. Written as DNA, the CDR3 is TGTGCCAGCAGCTTCAGGACTAGCTCCTACGAGCAGTACTTC. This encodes CASSFRTSSYEQYF.

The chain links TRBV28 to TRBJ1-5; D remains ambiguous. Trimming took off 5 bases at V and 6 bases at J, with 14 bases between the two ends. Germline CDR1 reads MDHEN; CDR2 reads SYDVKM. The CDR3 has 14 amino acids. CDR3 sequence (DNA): TGTGCCAGCAGTCCACCGGGGAGGGTTCAGCCCCAGCATTTT. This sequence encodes CASSPPGRVQPQHF.

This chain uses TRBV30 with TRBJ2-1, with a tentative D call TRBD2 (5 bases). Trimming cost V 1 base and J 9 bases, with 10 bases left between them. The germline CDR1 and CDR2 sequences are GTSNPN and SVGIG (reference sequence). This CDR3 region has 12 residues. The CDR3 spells CAWSGGSGEQFF. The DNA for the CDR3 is TGTGCCTGGAGTGGTGGGAGCGGTGAGCAGTTCTTC.

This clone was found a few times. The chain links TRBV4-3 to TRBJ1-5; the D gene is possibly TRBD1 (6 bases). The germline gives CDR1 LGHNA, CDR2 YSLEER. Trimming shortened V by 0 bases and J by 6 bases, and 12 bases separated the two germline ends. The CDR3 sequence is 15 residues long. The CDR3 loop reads CASSQDPRGSQPQHF. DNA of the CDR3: TGCGCCAGCAGCCAAGATCCCAGGGGCAGTCAGCCCCAGCATTTT.